The 11 T cell receptor beta chains presented below share a single source sample, sequenced in a study of blood T cell repertoires in COVID-19. Here immunoSEQ multiplex PCR was the method, and the copy in TCRdb shows in-frame clones only, minus some. The sample includes approximately 280,000 clones, about 89% seen only once; the top ten take around 13%. Sample: peripheral blood. All receptors derive from a woman between 55 and 75 years old with acute or convalescent COVID-19.

The rearrangement joins TRBV18 to TRBJ1-1; D call uncertain. CDR3 length: 14 amino acids. V lost 1 base to trimming and J lost 0 bases, with 6 bases between them. CDR1 and CDR2 from the germline V gene are KGHSH and LQKENI. This CDR3 reads CASSPQALNTEAFF. The DNA of the CDR3 is TGTGCCAGCTCACCACAAGCTTTGAACACTGAAGCTTTCTTT.

This clone was observed a few times. CDR3 loop: CATSGLAGGRADTQYF. The CDR3 DNA sequence: TGTGCCACCAGTGGACTAGCGGGGGGGAGAGCAGATACGCAGTATTTT. This chain uses TRBV24-1 with TRBJ2-3; 14 bases are shared with TRBD2. Per germline, CDR1 KGHDR and CDR2 SFDVKD. V lost 5 bases to trimming and J lost 4 bases; unmatched junction nucleotides: 4. This CDR3 spans 16 amino acids.

Only a few counts were recorded for this clone. This chain links TRBV4-1 with TRBJ2-1; D may be TRBD2 (5 bases). The germline V gene has CDR1 MGHRA and CDR2 YSYEKL. The V end lost 6 bases, the J end lost 6 bases, and 18 bases lay between the germline ends. CDR3 length: 15 amino acids. CDR3 region: CASSRLLTDTNEQFF. DNA for the CDR3: TGCGCCAGCAGTCGACTACTGACTGACACCAATGAGCAGTTCTTC.

This rearrangement joins TRBV28 to TRBJ2-7; TRBD1 aligns across 8 bases. CDR3 length: 15 residues. Germline V gene lookup returns CDR1 MDHEN and CDR2 SYDVKM. With 3 bases clipped from V and 0 bases from J, the junction kept 4 bases outside the gene matches. The CDR3 region is CASSFRDRYSYEQYF. CDR3 in DNA: TGTGCCAGCAGTTTTCGGGACAGGTACTCCTACGAGCAGTACTTC.

The chain has TRBV27 and TRBJ1-1; TRBD1 is a possible D gene (5 bases). The CDR3 has 16 residues. V shed 0 bases and J shed 1 base, with 12 bases lying between them. Germline-derived CDR1 and CDR2 are MNHEY and SMNVEV (reference sequence). The CDR3 sequence: CASSLSTQVTNTEAFF. The CDR3 region has the DNA TGTGCCAGCAGTTTATCGACACAGGTCACGAACACTGAAGCTTTCTTT.

The chain couples TRBV27 to TRBJ2-5; D might be TRBD2 (7 bases). The CDR3 contains 14 residues. V was pared by 5 bases and J by 4 bases, with 14 bases between. Germline CDR1 is MNHEY and CDR2 is SMNVEV (reference sequence). As DNA, the CDR3 is TGTGCCAGCAGTCCTCTTGCGGGGGCAGAGACCCAGTACTTC. Encoded protein: CASSPLAGAETQYF.

The rearrangement links TRBV30 to TRBJ2-1; TRBD2 matches at 9 bases. In germline, CDR1 is GTSNPN, CDR2 SVGIG (reference sequence). Germline trimming cut 0 bases from V and 7 bases from J; bases unmatched to any gene: 1. The CDR3 runs to 13 residues. The CDR3 DNA reads TGTGCCTGGAGTGTGGCGGGAGGGAATGAGCAGTTCTTC. As protein: CAWSVAGGNEQFF.

This chain uses TRBV5-4 with TRBJ1-1, with D hard to call. The CDR3 covers 16 residues. Trimming took 6 bases from V and 0 from J, leaving 18 bases between them. Germline lookup yields CDR1 SGHNT and CDR2 YYREEE (reference sequence). The CDR3 here is CASTPAAINMNTEAFF. The CDR3 nucleotides are TGTGCCAGCACCCCCGCGGCAATTAACATGAACACTGAAGCTTTCTTT.

This rearrangement joins TRBV6-5 to TRBJ1-1, with TRBD1 matching over 7 bases. The CDR3 extends over 15 amino acids. V was clipped by 6 bases and J by 4 bases; unmatched bases: 11. Germline V gene lookup returns CDR1 MNHEY and CDR2 SVGAGI. CDR3 nucleotide sequence: TGTGCCAGCAGACCACCGGGACAGCAAACCACTGAAGCTTTCTTT. Encoded protein: CASRPPGQQTTEAFF.

This CDR3 is CASSQKYNEQFF. In nucleotides, the CDR3 is TGTGCCAGCAGCCAAAAATACAATGAGCAGTTCTTC. V and J are TRBV6-6 and TRBJ2-1; D unresolved. The CDR3 has 12 amino acids. V shed 6 bases and J shed 4 bases, with 7 bases lying between them. The germline V gene has CDR1 MNHNY and CDR2 SVGAGI (reference sequence).

The rearrangement joins TRBV5-1 to TRBJ2-1, with D possibly matching TRBD2 (5 bases). Trimming left V 0 bases short and J 7 bases short, with 11 bases between. Germline values: CDR1 SGHRS, CDR2 YFSETQ. This CDR3 region has 14 residues. CDR3 sequence (DNA): TGCGCCAGCAGCTTGGGTGAGGGCGGGAATGAGCAGTTCTTC. This gives the protein CASSLGEGGNEQFF.